This T cell receptor (beta chain) was profiled in a study of blood T cells in healthy people across ages. Overall study findings and caveats: Expanded clonotype changes were possibly confounded by unknown donor CMV status.

A second about 6 to 12 cycle PCR used barcoded and J-beta primers. TCRdb processed the 5' RACE reads anew with MiXCR; each CDR3 protein has one entry. The profile covers under 1,000,000 distinct CDR3 sequences, with around 34% appearing a single time and under 15% taken by the ten largest. This clonotype was detected only a few times. Its antigen is not known. Mismatch with germline at one junction end may stem from a read error. The CDR3 consists of 14 residues. This TCR derives from a man between 18 and 35 years old in good health. Sample: blood. The chain carries TRBV12-3 or TRBV12-4 and TRBJ1-2; 7 bases align to TRBD1. The CDR3 bases are TGTGCCAGCACTCAGACAGGGCGGAACTATGACTACACCTTC. Protein product: CASTQTGRNYDYTF.